These T cell receptor beta chains were read from a single sample in a study of cytomegalovirus exposure and HLA in healthy donors. Only in-frame clones appear in the TCRdb table, and some are missing; sequencing was by immunoSEQ multiplex PCR. The table has about 130,000 clones, around 85% seen once. The specimen sequenced was PBMCs. Receptors were obtained from a woman aged 25 to 45 in good health and CMV-seropositive. The CDR3 runs from the conserved cysteine through the conserved F or W. A D gene is named only where the DNA matches it firmly. A row's size may be missing; if present it is once, few, many or a size class.

size | D | J | V | CDR3 | DNA
. | . | TRBJ2-3 | TRBV29-1 | CSVRLTSTDTQYF | TGCAGCGTACGACTAACTAGCACAGATACGCAGTATTTT
. | . | TRBJ1-1 | TRBV19 | CASAGGGMTGAEAFF | TGTGCCAGCGCCGGAGGCGGGATGACCGGGGCTGAAGCTTTCTTT
few | . | TRBJ2-1 | TRBV28 | CASSQTSTYNEQFF | TGTGCCAGCAGCCAAACTTCTACCTACAATGAGCAGTTCTTC
. | . | TRBJ2-3 | TRBV10-3 | CAISDGSTDTQYF | TGTGCCATCAGTGACGGGAGCACAGATACGCAGTATTTT
. | . | TRBJ1-1 | TRBV2 | CASKPEVNTEAFF | TGTGCCAGCAAACCAGAAGTGAACACTGAAGCTTTCTTT
. | . | TRBJ2-1 | TRBV7-7 | CASSLRGASYNEQFF | TGTGCCAGCAGCTTACGGGGGGCGTCCTACAATGAGCAGTTCTTC
. | . | TRBJ2-7 | TRBV30 | CAWSVRGAEKGQYF | TGTGCCTGGAGTGTACGGGGGGCTGAGAAAGGGCAGTACTTC
. | TRBD1 | TRBJ2-2 | TRBV13 | CASSLDRDWSGELFF | TGTGCCAGCAGCTTGGACAGGGATTGGTCCGGGGAGCTGTTTTTT
. | . | TRBJ2-7 | TRBV6-1 | CASSSRPYEQYF | TGTGCCAGCAGTTCCAGGCCCTACGAGCAGTACTTC
few | . | TRBJ2-2 | TRBV5-8 | CASSFGGTGELFF | TGTGCCAGCAGCTTTGGAGGGACCGGGGAGCTGTTTTTT
. | TRBD2 | TRBJ2-5 | TRBV2 | CANQAGTSGREAETQYF | TGTGCCAACCAAGCCGGGACTAGCGGGAGGGAGGCAGAGACCCAGTACTTC
. | TRBD1 | TRBJ2-6 | TRBV28 | CASTPSDRGPIWANVLTF | TGTGCCAGCACTCCCTCGGACAGGGGGCCCATCTGGGCCAACGTCCTGACTTTC
. | . | TRBJ2-1 | TRBV1 | CTSSQDRRGLAGGRSSYNEQFF | TGCACCAGCAGCCAAGATCGTCGGGGACTAGCGGGGGGCCGTAGCTCCTACAATGAGCAGTTCTTC
. | TRBD1 | TRBJ1-1 | TRBV2 | CASSVDREVEAFF | TGTGCCAGCAGTGTAGACAGGGAGGTTGAAGCTTTCTTT
. | . | TRBJ1-1 | TRBV27 | CASSSSIGGDTEAFF | TGTGCCAGCAGTTCCTCTATCGGGGGTGACACTGAAGCTTTCTTT
. | . | TRBJ2-1 | TRBV9 | CASTPPPAGSSYNEQFF | TGTGCCAGCACCCCACCCCCGGCGGGGAGCTCCTACAATGAGCAGTTCTTC
. | . | TRBJ2-5 | TRBV5-1 | CASSLESSGTQYF | TGCGCCAGCAGCTTGGAGAGCTCTGGGACCCAGTACTTC
. | . | TRBJ1-4 | TRBV30 | CAWSRGINEKLFF | TGTGCCTGGAGTAGAGGGATTAATGAAAAACTGTTTTTT
. | . | TRBJ2-3 | TRBV30 | CAWSPPASTDTQYF | TGTGCCTGGAGTCCCCCAGCGAGCACAGATACGCAGTATTTT
. | TRBD1 | TRBJ1-5 | TRBV28 | CASSPQTGSSNQPQHF | TGTGCCAGCAGTCCTCAGACAGGGTCCAGCAATCAGCCCCAGCATTTT
. | TRBD2 | TRBJ2-7 | TRBV6-1 | CASSIPTSGGYEQYF | TGTGCCAGCAGTATCCCGACTAGCGGGGGTTACGAGCAGTACTTC
. | . | TRBJ1-2 | TRBV27 | CASSRGYGYTF | TGTGCCTCGAGCCGGGGCTATGGCTACACCTTC
. | . | TRBJ2-6 | TRBV5-1 | CASSLFSGANVLTF | TGCGCCAGCAGCCTCTTTTCTGGGGCCAACGTCCTGACTTTC
. | . | TRBJ1-4 | TRBV30 | CAGTPGASNEKLFF | TGTGCCGGAACCCCAGGGGCGTCTAATGAAAAACTGTTTTTT
. | . | TRBJ2-1 | TRBV30 | CAWSPREEQFF | TGTGCCTGGAGTCCCAGGGAAGAGCAGTTCTTC
. | . | TRBJ1-2 | TRBV7-9 | CSSSLVSSYGYTF | TGTTCCAGCAGCTTAGTATCCTCCTACGGCTACACCTTC
. | . | TRBJ1-1 | TRBV10-3 | CAISEVALRTEAFF | TGTGCCATCAGTGAGGTAGCCCTGAGGACTGAAGCTTTCTTT
. | TRBD1 | TRBJ2-3 | TRBV30 | CAWSLQGARIDTQYF | TGTGCCTGGAGTTTACAGGGGGCCCGGATAGATACGCAGTATTTT
. | TRBD1 | TRBJ2-7 | TRBV7-3 | CASSISQGTEQYF | TGTGCCAGCAGCATCTCACAGGGGACCGAGCAGTACTTC
. | TRBD2 | TRBJ2-7 | TRBV30 | CAGGGEFYEQYF | TGTGCCGGGGGAGGGGAGTTCTACGAGCAGTACTTC
once | . | TRBJ1-2 | TRBV5-6 | CASSPYGGGAYGYTF | TGTGCCAGCAGCCCCTATGGGGGGGGCGCCTATGGCTACACCTTC
. | TRBD1 | TRBJ2-1 | TRBV30 | CAWSSGQGAANEQFF | TGTGCCTGGAGTTCGGGACAGGGGGCCGCCAATGAGCAGTTCTTC
. | . | TRBJ1-5 | TRBV6-1 | CASTPYSNQPQHF | TGTGCCAGCACCCCGTATAGCAATCAGCCCCAGCATTTT
. | . | TRBJ2-3 | TRBV18 | CASSPPSTDTQYF | TGTGCCAGCTCACCTCCAAGCACAGATACGCAGTATTTT
. | . | TRBJ1-1 | TRBV11-2 | CASSLSQGWSTEAFF | TGTGCCAGCAGCTTAAGTCAGGGCTGGAGCACTGAAGCTTTCTTT
. | . | TRBJ2-1 | TRBV5-1 | CASSLGLDYNEQFF | TGCGCCAGCAGCTTGGGGCTAGATTACAATGAGCAGTTCTTC
. | . | TRBJ2-7 | TRBV4-1 | CASSHSTAYEQYF | TGCGCCAGCAGCCATTCGACAGCCTACGAGCAGTACTTC
. | . | TRBJ2-7 | TRBV11-1 | CASSFGMGSNEQYF | TGTGCCAGCAGCTTTGGTATGGGGAGCAACGAGCAGTACTTC
. | TRBD1 | TRBJ1-5 | TRBV4-1 | CASSQPQGTDNQPQHF | TGCGCCAGCAGCCAACCCCAAGGGACAGATAATCAGCCCCAGCATTTT
. | TRBD2 | TRBJ2-1 | TRBV30 | CAWSLLSPGLAEISSYNEQFF | TGTGCCTGGAGTTTATTATCCCCGGGACTAGCGGAAATATCATCCTACAATGAGCAGTTCTTC
. | . | TRBJ2-3 | TRBV10-1 | CASSSGFGLPTDTQYF | TGCGCCAGCAGTTCTGGGTTTGGACTACCCACAGATACGCAGTATTTT
. | . | TRBJ2-7 | TRBV28 | CASSRAYEQYF | TGTGCCAGCAGTAGAGCCTACGAGCAGTACTTC
. | . | TRBJ2-1 | TRBV28 | CASNLGGGLFQFF | TGTGCCAGCAATTTAGGGGGGGGGCTATTCCAGTTCTTC
. | . | TRBJ1-3 | TRBV11-3 | CASSLGQSSGNTIYF | TGTGCCAGCAGCTTAGGACAGAGCTCTGGAAACACCATATATTTT
. | . | TRBJ1-1 | TRBV6-5 | CASGRGTEAFF | TGTGCCAGCGGGCGGGGCACTGAAGCTTTCTTT
. | . | TRBJ1-5 | TRBV21-1 | CASSSHRGLYYQPQHF | TGTGCCAGCAGCAGTCACAGGGGACTTTACTATCAGCCCCAGCATTTT
. | . | TRBJ1-4 | TRBV7-6 | CASSLSPPTGISNEKLFF | TGTGCCAGCAGCTTATCCCCGCCAACAGGGATAAGTAATGAAAAACTGTTTTTT
once | . | TRBJ2-7 | TRBV28 | CASSLRGHLTPEQYF | TGTGCCAGCAGTTTAAGGGGTCATCTCACCCCCGAGCAGTACTTC
. | . | TRBJ2-7 | TRBV27 | CASSFLDLPYEQYF | TGTGCCAGCAGTTTTCTGGACTTACCCTACGAGCAGTACTTC
. | . | TRBJ2-1 | TRBV6-6 | CASRNQGSYNEQFF | TGTGCCAGCAGAAACCAGGGCTCCTACAATGAGCAGTTCTTC
. | TRBD1 | TRBJ1-4 | TRBV2 | CASSEQGGKLFF | TGTGCCAGCAGTGAACAGGGGGGAAAACTGTTTTTT
. | . | TRBJ1-1 | TRBV28 | CASSSRRGTEAFF | TGTGCCAGCAGTTCCAGGAGGGGCACTGAAGCTTTCTTT
few | . | TRBJ2-3 | TRBV19 | CASSRSVGDTQYF | TGTGCCAGTAGCCGTTCGGTCGGAGATACGCAGTATTTT
. | TRBD2 | TRBJ2-3 | TRBV7-3 | CASSSGLARSDTQYF | TGTGCCAGCAGCTCCGGACTAGCGAGGTCGGATACGCAGTATTTT
. | . | TRBJ1-3 | TRBV10-2 | CASSDRGSGAPGNTIYF | TGCGCCAGCAGTGATCGGGGTTCGGGTGCTCCAGGAAACACCATATATTTT
. | TRBD2 | TRBJ2-5 | TRBV6-5 | CASSYGTSGGQETQYF | TGTGCCAGCAGTTACGGGACTAGCGGGGGCCAAGAGACCCAGTACTTC
. | . | TRBJ1-1 | TRBV5-1 | CASSLEPPPGAEAFF | TGCGCCAGCAGCTTGGAACCCCCCCCAGGGGCTGAAGCTTTCTTT
once | TRBD1 | TRBJ1-3 | TRBV19 | CASSIGGGVADTIYF | TGTGCCAGTAGTATAGGAGGGGGCGTTGCGGACACCATATATTTT
. | TRBD1 | TRBJ2-7 | TRBV2 | CASSPGGDRGPYEQYF | TGTGCCAGCTCTCCTGGCGGGGACAGGGGGCCCTACGAGCAGTACTTC